Listed below are T cell receptor beta chains from one sample, sequenced in a study of blood T cell repertoires in COVID-19. The table came from immunoSEQ multiplex PCR; TCRdb's copy has only in-frame clones and leaves some out. The sample includes more than 95,000 clones, 70% to 90% of them seen just once. Sequenced: peripheral blood. Receptor source: a woman of 80 years or more with acute or convalescent COVID-19. Both conserved end residues are part of each CDR3. D genes are given only for firm matches. Clone sizes are given selectively: once, few, many, or a class where the clone is expanded.

13	TRBJ1-2	TRBD1	NA	TRBV3-1/TRBV3-2	CASSPGTGRGYTF	TGTGCCAGCAGCCCGGGGACAGGGCGTGGCTACACCTTC
13	TRBJ1-1	NA	NA	TRBV7-3	CASSLIRGTEAFF	TGTGCCAGCAGCTTAATTAGGGGCACTGAAGCTTTCTTT
13	TRBJ1-1	NA	NA	TRBV18	CASSPEGSTEAFF	TGTGCCAGCTCACCGGAAGGGAGCACTGAAGCTTTCTTT
15	TRBJ2-7	NA	NA	TRBV10-1	CASSESQAGPYEQYF	TGCGCCAGCAGTGAGTCCCAAGCGGGCCCCTACGAGCAGTACTTC
13	TRBJ2-5	TRBD1	once	TRBV5-1	CASSPWTGETQYF	TGCGCCAGCAGCCCATGGACAGGAGAGACCCAGTACTTC
13	TRBJ2-1	NA	NA	TRBV6-5	CASSSSTYNEQFF	TGTGCCAGCAGTTCCTCGACTTACAATGAGCAGTTCTTC
15	TRBJ1-6	NA	NA	TRBV6-5	CASSYSPTANSPLHF	TGTGCCAGCAGTTACTCTCCGACAGCTAATTCACCCCTCCACTTT
14	TRBJ1-6	TRBD1	NA	TRBV2	CASSADRENSPLHF	TGTGCCAGCAGCGCCGACAGGGAAAATTCACCCCTCCACTTT
16	TRBJ1-4	TRBD1	NA	TRBV5-1	CASSLGQGARNEKLFF	TGCGCCAGCAGCTTGGGACAGGGGGCTAGGAATGAAAAACTGTTTTTT
15	TRBJ1-6	NA	few	TRBV5-1	CASSLEARANSPLHF	TGCGCCAGCAGCTTGGAGGCCAGGGCAAATTCACCCCTCCACTTT
16	TRBJ2-3	TRBD2	NA	TRBV27	CASSIRAGGTVDTQYF	TGTGCCAGCAGTATAAGAGCGGGGGGGACGGTAGATACGCAGTATTTT
16	TRBJ1-2	TRBD1	NA	TRBV24-1	CATSEAGQGNFYGYTF	TGTGCCACCAGTGAAGCGGGACAGGGAAATTTTTATGGCTACACCTTC
14	TRBJ2-3	TRBD1	NA	TRBV18	CASSPLTGLDTQYF	TGTGCCAGCTCACCTCTGACAGGGTTAGATACGCAGTATTTT
15	TRBJ1-1	TRBD1	NA	TRBV6-1	CASSERGQGETEAFF	TGTGCCAGCAGTGAACGTGGACAGGGGGAGACTGAAGCTTTCTTT